This TCR beta chain was documented in a study of read filtering for tumor transcriptome and immune sequencing. The wider study: TCR-mapped reads were about 4 to 11 million with IR-seq versus roughly 80 to 1273 with RNA-seq.

CDR3 length equals 18 residues. V was clipped by 2 bases and J by 6 bases; unmatched bases: 11. Per the germline V gene, CDR1 is MDHEN and CDR2 is SYDVKM. This clonotype was seen repeatedly, ten times or more. Its antigen is not known. From 300 to 450 ng of RNA, a library with molecular barcoded alpha/delta and beta/gamma adaptors was made. TCRdb itself ran the reads through MiXCR, one entry per CDR3 protein. The table has 40,000 to 50,000 distinct CDR3 sequences, roughly 13% seen once; the top ten hold approximately 30%. Study-wide findings and caveats: The CD138-negative fraction was mixed bone marrow immune cells, not pure T cells.

This TCR was sampled from a donor at least 40 years old with multiple myeloma. Sample: a population of CD138-negative cells sorted from bone marrow. V usage is TRBV28 and J usage is TRBJ2-3, with TRBD2 matching over 13 bases. The CDR3 region is CASSLLGTSGVTGDTQYF. The CDR3 DNA follows: TGTGCCAGCAGTTTACTCGGGACTAGCGGGGTCACAGGGGATACGCAGTATTTT.